The 6 T cell receptor beta chains listed next were all sequenced from one sample in a study of STAT5B mutations in CD4+ large granular lymphocyte leukemia. Assay: immunoSEQ multiplex PCR; the TCRdb copy retains only in-frame clones and omits some. The sample has about 40,000 clones, approximately 80% seen once; the top ten hold around 3.3%. Sequenced: CD4+ T cells from blood buffy coats. These TCRs come from a human donor in good health.

This sequence joins TRBV5-3 and TRBJ2-6, with D tentatively TRBD1 (5 bases). TRBV5-3 is sorted into the ORF group, with uncertain function. This CDR3 contains 18 residues. The V gene lost 2 bases and the J gene lost 0 bases, with 15 bases spanning the gap. CDR3 region: CARSFLREKSSGANVLTF. For the CDR3, the DNA is TGTGCCAGAAGCTTCCTCAGGGAAAAAAGCTCTGGGGCCAACGTCCTGACTTTC.

The chain couples TRBV28 to TRBJ1-2, with 8 bases aligning to TRBD1. Germline CDR1 MDHEN, CDR2 SYDVKM. The CDR3 extends over 15 amino acids. V lost 5 bases and J lost 3; bases outside the gene matches: 8. CDR3 loop: CASSNGAGGDYGYTF. The CDR3 nucleotides are TGTGCCAGCAGTAACGGGGCAGGGGGCGACTATGGCTACACCTTC.

V and J are TRBV5-4 and TRBJ2-1, with unresolved D. Germline assignment: CDR1 SGHNT and CDR2 YYREEE (reference sequence). Trimming took 4 bases from V and 5 from J, leaving 7 bases between them. The CDR3 contains 12 residues. CDR3 sequence: CASSRRDNEQFF. CDR3 sequence (DNA): TGTGCCAGCAGCCGCCGGGACAATGAGCAGTTCTTC.

The rearrangement links TRBV13 to TRBJ2-5; D tentatively reads TRBD1 or TRBD2 (6 bases each). This CDR3 is built from 15 residues. The V gene lost 2 bases and the J gene lost 5 bases, with 15 bases spanning the gap. Germline V lookup: CDR1 PRHDT, CDR2 FYEKMQ (reference sequence). CDR3 coding DNA: TGTGCCAGCAGCTTAAATTTGGGGGGCCGGGAGACCCAGTACTTC. Amino acid sequence: CASSLNLGGRETQYF. Looking up the rest from reference TRBV13 and TRBJ2-5 gives the full variable domain: AAGVIQSPRHLIKEKRETATLKCYPIPRHDTVYWYQQGPGQDPQFLISFYEKMQSDKGSIPDRFSAQQFSDYHSELNMSSLELGDSALYFCASSLNLGGRETQYFGPGTRLLVL.

The chain uses TRBV6-5 and TRBJ2-7; 7 positions match TRBD2. The V and J ends lost 8 bases and 5 bases, in that order; junction bases with no gene match: 12. The CDR3 is 14 residues long. CDR1 is MNHEY and CDR2 is SVGAGI in the germline V gene. The DNA of the CDR3 is TGTGCCAGCCGCCCGGGGGGAGGATCACACGAGCAGTACTTC. This sequence encodes CASRPGGGSHEQYF.

This clone turned up a few times. The CDR3 region has the DNA TGTGCCATCAGTGAAATGGCCGGGGTCAAACTGTTTTTT. Translation gives CAISEMAGVKLFF. The chain uses TRBV10-3 and TRBJ1-4; D call uncertain. V was shortened by 3 bases and J by 11 bases, with 13 bases between the two germline ends. This CDR3 contains 13 residues. Germline CDR1 and CDR2: ENHRY and SYGVKD.